This TCR beta chain is drawn from a study of T cell responses to AZD1222 COVID-19 vaccine (dated by TCRdb to the early 2020s). With respect to the entire study: A total of around 240 trial participants underwent TCR sequencing, of whom about 200 had received two doses of AZD1222 and some 26 had received two doses of the MenACWY control vaccine. Enrollment into the trials was organized by age into subgroups of 18-55, 56-69 and 70-plus years, and those subgroups contained about 160, 30 and 59 TCR-sequenced participants, respectively. Overall study results and their limits: Because no day 14 peak-response samples were available, the repertoires could be characterized only after the peak T cell response. The 56-69-year group was small, and its depth increase did not reach significance, likely because of low power. Spike-specific TCR breadth and depth rose significantly after two AZD1222 doses compared with day 0 and with MenACWY recipients. The vaccine-associated CD4 TCRs covered the entire spike protein, and the dominant responses fell in regions 160-218 and 743-854. Reportedly, close to half of the unique spike-specific TCRs recognized epitopes lying outside the regions that are mutated in the B.1.351 and B.1.1.7 variants. Most participants were white British and females outnumbered males, and the authors suggested that clonal diversity may have been underestimated. Only five or six AZD1222 recipients were SARS-CoV-2 seropositive at baseline, limiting conclusions about previously exposed vaccinees.

Per the publication, the time point label means: baseline before first vaccination. The treatment or condition label, read with the paper, signifies: meningococcal conjugate vaccine given as trial control. Vaccinee samples came from UK trials COV001 and COV002, including a single-blind randomized controlled phase 2/3 trial of AZD1222 (ChAdOx1 nCoV-19) in healthy adults. For TCRbeta chain sequencing, PBMC samples were collected from trial participants at day 0 and at day 28 after the second dose. The CDR3 regions of human TCRbeta chains were analyzed by immunosequencing. In the paper's pipeline: TCRs in the repertoires were compared against a reference library of SARS-CoV-2-specific TCRs that had been generated with the MIRA antigen-specificity platform. Breadth meant the fraction of unique TCRs that were SARS-CoV-2-associated, whereas depth meant the fraction of total T cells that were SARS-CoV-2-associated. Each spike-specific TCR was assigned to its reactive spike region and to a CD4 or CD8 class using the MIRA data. Log10-transformed breadth and depth values were compared by one-way ANOVA with Sidak's multiple comparisons tests. TCRdb retrieved this table from immuneACCESS and kept in-frame rearrangements only. Not all clones are present; in checked studies, unresolved V genes account for under half, and no reason is known for the remainder. V and J calls and clone size come straight from that table; D and trimming were deduced from the DNA. The sample table records about 140,000 clones; approximately 93% of these occur just once. The top ten hold around 0.9% of the sample.

Note on this clone: Its antigen specificity is not known. Base quality data are lacking; no much larger clone is found one base away.

The germline V gene gives CDR1 as SGHTA and CDR2 as FQGTGA. The CDR3 contains 14 residues, cysteine and phenylalanine counted. The CDR3 DNA has 42 bases and is translated from base 1. V sheds 5 bases and J sheds 2 bases, leaving 9 bases between their ends. The TCR was taken from an adult in good health. Material: peripheral blood, obtained on day 0 of MenACWY control vaccination. This receptor chain uses TRBV7-3 and TRBJ2-2; the D segment could be TRBD2, given 6 matching bases. The CDR3 reads CASSPGLNTGELFF. The nucleotides are TGTGCCAGCAGCCCGGGACTTAACACCGGGGAGCTGTTTTTT.